One and the same sample provided the 28 T cell receptor beta chains below, sequenced in a study of T cell responses to AZD1222 COVID-19 vaccine. TCRdb's table, derived via immunoSEQ multiplex PCR, lists solely in-frame clones and lacks some. The sample lists around 110,000 clones, about 91% occurring once. This specimen was peripheral blood, taken 28 days after the second AZD1222 dose. The receptors come from an adult who received the AZD1222 COVID-19 vaccine.

The chain combines TRBV9 with TRBJ2-7; 9 nucleotides agree with TRBD2. The germline V gene encodes CDR1 SGDLS and CDR2 YYNGEE. The CDR3 sequence is 14 residues long. V shed 4 bases, J shed 3 bases, and the junction held 5 bases outside the gene matches. As DNA, the CDR3 is TGTGCCAGCAGCCCCGGGACTAGCATCTACGAGCAGTACTTC. Translation: CASSPGTSIYEQYF. Filled out from reference TRBV9 and TRBJ2-7, the complete variable domain reads DSGVTQTPKHLITATGQRVTLRCSPRSGDLSVYWYQQSLDQGLQFLIQYYNGEERAKGNILERFSAQQFPDLHSELNLSSLELGDSALYFCASSPGTSIYEQYFGPGTRLTVT.

In this sample, this clone turned up once. The chain employs TRBV4-1 and TRBJ2-3; D gene ambiguous. V lost 4 bases to trimming and J lost 2 bases, with 4 bases between them. The CDR3 spans 12 residues. Germline-derived CDR1 and CDR2 are MGHRA and YSYEKL. Written as DNA, the CDR3 is TGCGCCAGCAGCCTAAACACAGATACGCAGTATTTT. It encodes CASSLNTDTQYF.

The V gene is TRBV2, the J gene TRBJ2-2, with 10 bases fitting TRBD2. CDR1 and CDR2 from the germline V gene are SNHLY and FYNNEI. This CDR3 is 15 amino acids long. Unmatched junction bases numbered 5, after V lost 3 bases and J lost 7 bases. The CDR3 spells CASSESSGRHGELFF. CDR3 nucleotide sequence: TGTGCCAGCAGTGAGTCTAGCGGGAGACACGGGGAGCTGTTTTTT.

This rearrangement joins TRBV12-3 or TRBV12-4 to TRBJ2-3; D remains unclear. V lost 2 bases to trimming and J lost 6 bases, with 3 bases between them. CDR3 length: 11 residues. The CDR3 loop reads CASSLLDTQYF. CDR3 nucleotide sequence: TGTGCCAGCAGTTTATTGGATACGCAGTATTTT.

A single count supports this clone. The chain carries TRBV5-1 and TRBJ1-3; D unresolved. This CDR3 has 15 residues. The germline gives CDR1 SGHRS, CDR2 YFSETQ. As DNA, the CDR3 is TGCAGAGGCGGCTGCGAACCTCGATACGGAAACACCATATATTTT. Encoded protein: CRGGCEPRYGNTIYF.

This clone was recorded once. The rearrangement uses TRBV7-3 and TRBJ2-7, with 9 positions matching TRBD1. There are 15 residues in the CDR3. J gave up 2 bases and V 1 base, and 3 bases lay outside the gene matches. The germline V gene encodes CDR1 SGHTA and CDR2 FQGTGA. The chain's CDR3 is CASSLIGTGPYEQYF. CDR3 DNA sequence: TGTGCCAGCAGCTTAATAGGGACAGGGCCCTACGAGCAGTACTTC. Looking up the rest from reference TRBV7-3 and TRBJ2-7 gives the full variable domain: GAGVSQTPSNKVTEKGKYVELRCDPISGHTALYWYRQSLGQGPEFLIYFQGTGAADDSGLPNDRFFAVRPEGSVSTLKIQRTERGDSAVYLCASSLIGTGPYEQYFGPGTRLTVT.

The V gene is TRBV7-7, the J gene TRBJ2-7; the match to TRBD2 covers 9 bases. The length of the CDR3 is 16 residues. Looked up from germline, CDR1 is SSHAT and CDR2 is FNYEAQ (reference sequence). CDR3 sequence (DNA): TGTGCTAGCCTAGGGGGGACTAGCAAGAGCTCCTACGAGCAGTACTTC. Its protein is CASLGGTSKSSYEQYF.

The V and J genes are TRBV7-3 and TRBJ2-1, with D possibly being TRBD2 (6 bases). The ends were cut back, 4 bases at V and 6 bases at J, with 13 bases in the middle. Germline V gene data show CDR1 as SGHTA and CDR2 as FQGTGA. The CDR3 has 14 residues. CDR3 sequence reads: CASSYSGSFNEQFF. CDR3 in DNA: TGTGCCAGCAGCTATAGCGGTAGTTTCAATGAGCAGTTCTTC.

In the case of this clone: Other nucleotide sequences from this sample produce the same CDR3. The genes are TRBV2 and TRBJ2-5; TRBD1 might be the D (5 bases). Per germline, CDR1 SNHLY and CDR2 FYNNEI. V dropped 5 bases and J dropped 2 bases, with 9 bases sitting between them. This CDR3 is built from 13 residues. The CDR3 nucleotides are TGTGCCAGCAGTTTGCAGGGTCAAGAGACCCAGTACTTC. Its translation: CASSLQGQETQYF.

This clone is a singleton in its sample. The chain uses TRBV30 and TRBJ1-3; D unclear. V gave up 7 bases and J gave up 3 bases, with 13 bases separating them. This CDR3 contains 13 residues. Per germline, CDR1 GTSNPN and CDR2 SVGIG (reference sequence). This CDR3 reads CAFSGGSGNTIYF. Written as DNA, the CDR3 is TGTGCCTTTTCAGGAGGGAGTGGAAACACCATATATTTT.

The chain is built from TRBV28 and TRBJ1-4; TRBD1 matches 8 bases. The CDR3 consists of 16 residues. The V gene end was trimmed by 4 bases and the J gene end by 6 bases; junction bases not matched to a gene: 10. Germline V lookup: CDR1 MDHEN, CDR2 SYDVKM. The CDR3 DNA reads as TGTGCCAGCAGTTCCAATTCAGGGGGCCTGGATGAAAAACTGTTTTTT. Protein sequence: CASSSNSGGLDEKLFF.

The chain recombines TRBV7-2 with TRBJ2-1, with D uncertain. CDR1 and CDR2 (germline): SGHTA, FQGNSA. The CDR3 length is 13 residues. The V gene lost 1 base and the J gene lost 9 bases, with 10 bases spanning the gap. CDR3 nucleotide sequence: TGTGCCAGCAGCTTAGGATGGGAAAGTGAGCAGTTCTTC. Translation: CASSLGWESEQFF. The full variable domain, rest sourced from reference TRBV7-2 and TRBJ2-1, is GAGVSQSPSNKVTEKGKDVELRCDPISGHTALYWYRQSLGQGLEFLIYFQGNSAPDKSGLPSDRFSAERTGGSVSTLTIQRTQQEDSAVYLCASSLGWESEQFFGPGTRLTVL.

This chain connects TRBV6-1 to TRBJ2-1, with a possible D match to TRBD1 (8 bases). The germline V gene has CDR1 MNHNS and CDR2 SASEGT. V dropped 4 bases and J dropped 4 bases, with 17 bases sitting between them. The CDR3 has 16 residues. The CDR3 is CASSGDRTRGYNEQFF. The CDR3 DNA follows: TGTGCCAGCAGTGGGGACAGGACTAGGGGTTACAATGAGCAGTTCTTC.

The J gene is TRBJ1-2, the V gene TRBV28; tentative D call: TRBD1 (5 bases). The CDR3 runs 16 residues. V gave up 6 bases and J gave up 7 bases, with 24 bases separating them. The germline V gene has CDR1 MDHEN and CDR2 SYDVKM. The chain's CDR3 is CASSLTGGVGVSGYTF. The CDR3 nucleotides are TGTGCCAGCAGCCTTACCGGGGGGGTCGGGGTGAGTGGCTACACCTTC.

The chain uses TRBV30 and TRBJ1-3, with D uncertain. Trimming took 2 bases from V and 0 from J, leaving 5 bases between them. The CDR3 extends over 13 amino acids. Germline V gene data show CDR1 as GTSNPN and CDR2 as SVGIG (reference sequence). The chain's CDR3 is CAWSYSSGNTIYF. CDR3 bases: TGTGCCTGGAGTTATAGCTCTGGAAACACCATATATTTT.

The chain uses TRBV30 and TRBJ2-7; D call uncertain. This CDR3 has 12 amino acids. Deletions cut 4 bases from V and 1 base from J, with 8 bases between. From germline, CDR1 is GTSNPN and CDR2 SVGIG (reference sequence). The CDR3 sequence: CAWKLLSYEQYF. Written as DNA, the CDR3 is TGTGCCTGGAAGCTACTTTCCTACGAGCAGTACTTC.

The genes are TRBV2 and TRBJ1-4; TRBD1 agrees at 7 bases. The CDR3 totals 17 residues. Losses at the gene ends were 4 bases for V and 8 bases for J; bases not matched to a gene: 16. In germline, CDR1 is SNHLY, CDR2 FYNNEI. The CDR3 reads CASSGPRGGGEGEKLFF. CDR3 bases: TGTGCCAGCAGTGGCCCCAGGGGGGGCGGTGAGGGGGAAAAACTGTTTTTT. Complete variable domain (other parts from reference TRBV2 and TRBJ1-4): EPEVTQTPSHQVTQMGQEVILRCVPISNHLYFYWYRQILGQKVEFLVSFYNNEISEKSEIFDDQFSVERPDGSNFTLKIRSTKLEDSAMYFCASSGPRGGGEGEKLFFGSGTQLSVL.

The J gene is TRBJ1-2, the V gene TRBV3-1 (or the pseudogene TRBV3-2); 7 bases agree with TRBD1. Trimming at V came to 5 bases and at J to 2 bases, leaving 5 bases not matched to a gene. Germline loops: CDR1 LGHDT, CDR2 YNNKEL (reference sequence). There are 14 residues in the CDR3. CDR3 sequence: CASSAPGQNYGYTF. The CDR3 bases are TGTGCCAGCAGCGCCCCGGGACAGAACTATGGCTACACCTTC.

The V and J genes are TRBV3-1 (or the pseudogene TRBV3-2) and TRBJ2-1; 7 positions agree with TRBD2. The CDR3 sequence is 16 residues long. The germline V gene encodes CDR1 LGHDT and CDR2 YNNKEL (reference sequence). With 1 base clipped from V and 6 bases from J, the junction kept 9 bases outside the gene matches. CDR3: CASSQVGREIANEQFF. The CDR3 nucleotides are TGTGCCAGCAGCCAAGTGGGGCGGGAGATAGCCAATGAGCAGTTCTTC.

The rearrangement joins TRBV24-1 to TRBJ2-7; 9 bases fit TRBD1. Trimming took 9 bases from V and 4 from J; bases not matched to a gene: 9. The CDR3 totals 14 residues. CDR1 and CDR2 from the germline V gene are KGHDR and SFDVKD. The CDR3 region is CATRLPGQGYEQYF. The CDR3 DNA is TGTGCCACCCGACTTCCGGGACAGGGATACGAGCAGTACTTC.

The CDR3 DNA sequence: TGCAGCGCATCGACAGAGATCGATAATTCACCCCTCCACTTT. This sequence encodes CSASTEIDNSPLHF. The V call is TRBV29-1, the J call TRBJ1-6; perhaps TRBD1 as D (5 bases). CDR1 is SQVTM and CDR2 is ANQGSEA in the germline V gene. V was cut by 7 bases and J by 5 bases, with 15 bases left in between. The CDR3 consists of 14 residues.

The chain carries TRBV6-5 and TRBJ1-1; D may be TRBD1 (6 bases). The length of the CDR3 is 13 residues. Germline CDR1 reads MNHEY; CDR2 reads SVGAGI. V gave up 6 bases and J gave up 5 bases, with 13 bases separating them. CDR3 loop: CASRNRETTEAFF. The CDR3, as DNA: TGTGCCAGCAGAAACAGGGAAACAACTGAAGCTTTCTTT.

This sequence joins TRBV7-8 and TRBJ2-5; a possible D gene is TRBD1 (6 bases). Germline V gives CDR1 SGHVS, CDR2 FQNEAQ. Trimming pared 6 bases from V and 2 bases from J, leaving 13 bases between. This CDR3 is 14 amino acids long. The CDR3 DNA reads as TGTGCCAGCAGGCAGGGGACGGGACAAGAGACCCAGTACTTC. It translates to CASRQGTGQETQYF.

This clone was recorded only once. The chain links TRBV5-1 to TRBJ2-1, with D unclear. Trimming shortened V by 6 bases and J by 0 bases, and 22 bases separated the two germline ends. CDR1 SGHRS and CDR2 YFSETQ come from the germline V gene. The length of the CDR3 is 18 residues. DNA for the CDR3: TGCGCCAGCACCGATACACTACCAATCCTAGGCTCCTACAATGAGCAGTTCTTC. Protein product: CASTDTLPILGSYNEQFF.

The chain is built from TRBV10-3 and TRBJ1-1; weak D call: TRBD1 (6 bases). Between the trimmed V and J ends, which lost 0 bases and 3 bases, there was a span of 11 bases. Germline values: CDR1 ENHRY, CDR2 SYGVKD. This CDR3 is built from 15 residues. The CDR3 reads CAISESQGLHTEAFF. The CDR3 DNA reads as TGTGCCATCAGTGAGTCACAGGGCCTACACACTGAAGCTTTCTTT.

The rearrangement links TRBV19 to TRBJ1-5; D might be TRBD1 (5 bases). Germline-derived CDR1 and CDR2 are LNHDA and SQIVND (reference sequence). The CDR3 extends over 13 amino acids. Trimming left V 9 bases short and J 3 bases short, with 12 bases between. CDR3 in DNA: TGTGCCAGCCAAGACAGATACAATCAGCCCCAGCATTTT. It translates to CASQDRYNQPQHF.

The rearrangement uses TRBV4-1 and TRBJ2-5; 9 bases match TRBD2. CDR1 is MGHRA, CDR2 YSYEKL, per germline. CDR3 size: 17 residues. J lost 2 bases, V lost 2 bases, and 9 bases had no gene match. The CDR3 is CASSQTPIAGGQETQYF. The CDR3 DNA is TGCGCCAGCAGCCAAACCCCGATCGCGGGAGGGCAAGAGACCCAGTACTTC.

V gene TRBV14 combines with J gene TRBJ1-5, with D possibly TRBD1 on 6 matching bases. V lost 0 bases, J lost 2 bases, and 17 bases lay in between. Germline V gene data show CDR1 as SGHDN and CDR2 as FVKESK. This CDR3 comprises 18 residues. The CDR3 region is CASSQEGGRQIRNQPQHF. In DNA form, the CDR3 reads TGTGCCAGCAGCCAAGAGGGGGGGCGTCAGATCCGCAATCAGCCCCAGCATTTT.